The rows below give T cell receptor beta chains drawn from one sample of a study of blood T cell repertoires in COVID-19. The repertoire was sequenced with immunoSEQ multiplex PCR; TCRdb's copy has only in-frame clones and lacks some. The data hold about 250,000 clones, with roughly nine tenths observed a single time. Sequenced input: peripheral blood. These receptors all come from an older woman who had recovered from COVID-19. CDR3s include the opening cysteine and the closing phenylalanine or tryptophan. The D gene is left open where the match is weak. Clone size is given for some rows only: seen once, a few or many times, or a class if the clone is expanded.

TRBD1	-	TRBJ2-2	TRBV14	CASSQTRGLHTGELFF	TGTGCCAGCAGCCAGACAAGGGGGCTCCACACCGGGGAGCTGTTTTTT
TRBD1	-	TRBJ1-1	TRBV6-5	CASTGGLTYTEAFF	TGTGCCAGTACAGGGGGTCTAACCTACACTGAAGCTTTCTTT
-	few	TRBJ1-4	TRBV19	CASSMTPLAGEKLFF	TGTGCCAGTAGTATGACCCCACTAGCAGGTGAAAAACTGTTTTTT
TRBD2	-	TRBJ2-3	TRBV4-2	CASSHGWGGADTQYF	TGTGCCAGCAGCCACGGGTGGGGGGGAGCAGATACGCAGTATTTT
TRBD2	-	TRBJ2-3	TRBV19	CASSVSRYTGGRDTQYF	TGTGCCAGTAGTGTCAGTCGTTATACGGGGGGTAGAGATACGCAGTATTTT
TRBD2	-	TRBJ2-2	TRBV5-1	CASSTGLAGGSTGELFF	TGCGCCAGCAGCACGGGACTAGCGGGGGGAAGTACCGGGGAGCTGTTTTTT
-	-	TRBJ2-7	TRBV6-1	CASSDPFGGPYEQYF	TGTGCCAGCAGTGACCCCTTCGGGGGACCCTACGAGCAGTACTTC
TRBD1	-	TRBJ1-1	TRBV4-1	CASSRIQGSEAFF	TGCGCCAGCAGCCGCATACAGGGGTCTGAAGCTTTCTTT
TRBD1	-	TRBJ2-7	TRBV10-3	CAISESLTGRVEQYF	TGTGCCATCAGTGAGTCGTTGACAGGGCGCGTCGAGCAGTACTTC
-	-	TRBJ1-2	TRBV28	CASSLPSGARDYNYGYTF	TGTGCCAGCAGTTTACCGTCTGGAGCCAGGGACTATAACTATGGCTACACCTTC
-	-	TRBJ2-1	TRBV5-1	CASRSGVEQFF	TGCGCCAGCAGATCGGGGGTTGAGCAGTTCTTC
-	-	TRBJ1-3	TRBV23-1	CASSHTTTRITGNTIYF	TGCGCCAGCAGTCATACAACGACACGGATTACTGGAAACACCATATATTTT
-	-	TRBJ1-1	TRBV11-3	CASSSLADTEAFF	TGTGCCAGCAGCTCCCTGGCCGACACTGAAGCTTTCTTT
-	-	TRBJ2-5	TRBV6-5	CASSFGTARETQYF	TGTGCCAGCAGTTTCGGTACCGCACGAGAGACCCAGTACTTC
-	-	TRBJ2-5	TRBV11-3	CASSLAGGTAETQYF	TGTGCCAGCAGCTTAGCCGGTGGGACTGCAGAGACCCAGTACTTC
TRBD2	-	TRBJ2-7	TRBV5-1	CASSVTSGGLGEQYF	TGCGCCAGCAGCGTCACTAGCGGGGGGTTGGGCGAGCAGTACTTC
-	few	TRBJ2-7	TRBV7-8	CASSSREAEGFYEQYF	TGTGCCAGCAGCTCCCGCGAGGCTGAGGGTTTCTACGAGCAGTACTTC
-	-	TRBJ2-2	TRBV5-1	CASSLYLTGELFF	TGCGCCAGCAGCTTGTACTTAACCGGGGAGCTGTTTTTT
-	-	TRBJ2-1	TRBV4-2	CASSPRGSYNEQFF	TGTGCCAGCAGCCCCCGGGGGTCCTACAATGAGCAGTTCTTC
-	few	TRBJ2-7	TRBV29-1	CSVRVSVYEQYF	TGCAGCGTTCGGGTGTCCGTCTACGAGCAGTACTTC
-	-	TRBJ1-1	TRBV5-1	CASSSGIGTEAFF	TGCGCCAGCAGCTCAGGTATTGGGACTGAAGCTTTCTTT
-	few	TRBJ1-6	TRBV6-2/TRBV6-3	CASGQRGALNSPLHF	TGTGCCAGCGGCCAGCGTGGGGCGCTTAATTCACCCCTCCACTTT
-	-	TRBJ1-5	TRBV6-5	CASSYSRSGQPQHF	TGTGCCAGCAGTTATAGCCGGAGTGGTCAGCCCCAGCATTTT
TRBD2	-	TRBJ2-2	TRBV10-3	CAISSSSGGANTGELFF	TGTGCCATCAGTTCTAGTAGCGGGGGAGCAAACACCGGGGAGCTGTTTTTT
-	-	TRBJ1-1	TRBV7-3	CASSPGSNTEAFF	TGTGCCAGCAGTCCTGGCTCGAACACTGAAGCTTTCTTT
TRBD1	-	TRBJ1-2	TRBV3-1/TRBV3-2	CASSLGTGRPSNYGYTF	TGTGCCAGCAGCCTAGGGACAGGGCGGCCCAGTAACTATGGCTACACCTTC
-	-	TRBJ1-1	TRBV9	CASSGLLARSEAFF	TGTGCCAGCAGCGGCCTCTTGGCTCGATCTGAAGCTTTCTTT
-	-	TRBJ1-4	TRBV4-3	CASSQENQQGTNEKLFF	TGCGCCAGCAGCCAAGAAAACCAACAGGGAACTAATGAAAAACTGTTTTTT
-	once	TRBJ2-7	TRBV28	CASSLPGTLTYEQYF	TGTGCCAGCAGTTTACCAGGGACACTCACCTACGAGCAGTACTTC
TRBD2	once	TRBJ2-1	TRBV6-4	CASSLSGLAGNEQFF	TGTGCCAGCAGTTTATCGGGACTAGCGGGTAATGAGCAGTTCTTC
-	-	TRBJ1-5	TRBV7-2	CASSLVAGSNQPQHF	TGTGCCAGCAGCTTAGTCGCAGGTAGCAATCAGCCCCAGCATTTT
-	-	TRBJ1-2	TRBV3-1/TRBV3-2	CASSQVHRPLTNYGYTF	TGTGCCAGCAGCCAAGTTCACAGGCCTTTAACTAACTATGGCTACACCTTC
TRBD1	-	TRBJ1-2	TRBV4-2	CASSPAGTDYYGYTF	TGTGCCAGCAGCCCAGCCGGGACAGATTATTATGGCTACACCTTC
-	-	TRBJ2-7	TRBV11-2	CASNSLWGGSLLSDEQYF	TGTGCCAGCAACTCCCTTTGGGGCGGCAGCCTCCTATCGGACGAGCAGTACTTC
-	-	TRBJ2-1	TRBV5-4	CASTPAGGQNNEQFF	TGTGCCAGCACCCCGGCCGGGGGGCAAAACAATGAGCAGTTCTTC
-	-	TRBJ2-6	TRBV7-3	CASSTGSGANVLTF	TGTGCCAGCAGCACAGGGTCCGGGGCCAACGTCCTGACTTTC
-	-	TRBJ2-5	TRBV20-1	CSASSTSTVQETQYF	TGCAGTGCTAGTTCCACCTCGACAGTCCAAGAGACCCAGTACTTC
-	few	TRBJ1-6	TRBV6-6	CASSPTVYAAPLHF	TGTGCCAGCAGTCCCACAGTCTACGCTGCACCCCTCCACTTT
-	-	TRBJ2-3	TRBV5-1	CASSLTIRSGLTDTQYF	TGCGCCAGCAGCTTGACGATTCGTAGCGGCCTCACAGATACGCAGTATTTT
TRBD1	-	TRBJ1-1	TRBV5-5	CASTLQGPEAFF	TGTGCCAGCACCTTACAGGGGCCTGAAGCTTTCTTT
TRBD1	-	TRBJ2-7	TRBV6-6	CASSLGQGAVRHEQYF	TGTGCCAGCAGTTTAGGACAGGGGGCTGTTCGACACGAGCAGTACTTC
TRBD1	-	TRBJ1-2	TRBV11-3	CASSSLTQGRYTF	TGTGCCAGCAGCTCCTTAACACAGGGGCGCTACACCTTC
TRBD1	-	TRBJ2-5	TRBV15	CATSRVGGRGKETQYF	TGTGCCACCAGCAGAGTCGGCGGCAGGGGGAAAGAGACCCAGTACTTC
TRBD1	-	TRBJ2-7	TRBV6-2/TRBV6-3	CASSYSAEGQSYEQYF	TGTGCCAGCAGTTACTCGGCCGAGGGACAGTCCTACGAGCAGTACTTC
TRBD2	-	TRBJ2-7	TRBV11-2	CASSFTGGAYEQYF	TGTGCCAGCAGCTTCACGGGGGGAGCTTACGAGCAGTACTTC
-	-	TRBJ2-3	TRBV13	CASSPQNTDTQYF	TGTGCCAGCAGCCCACAAAACACAGATACGCAGTATTTT
-	-	TRBJ1-3	TRBV28	CASRQKDSGNTIYF	TGTGCCAGCAGACAGAAAGACTCTGGAAACACCATATATTTT
-	-	TRBJ1-1	TRBV9	CASRLGAGNTEAFF	TGTGCCAGCAGGTTAGGGGCCGGGAACACTGAAGCTTTCTTT
-	-	TRBJ2-7	TRBV28	CASSRGGRVSSEQYF	TGTGCCAGCAGCCGGGGTGGGCGTGTATCCTCCGAGCAGTACTTC
-	-	TRBJ1-1	TRBV2	CASTPGPNTEAFF	TGTGCCAGCACCCCGGGTCCGAACACTGAAGCTTTCTTT
TRBD2	-	TRBJ2-1	TRBV7-3	CASSLTGGTTYNEQFF	TGTGCCAGCAGCTTAACTGGCGGGACTACTTACAATGAGCAGTTCTTC
-	-	TRBJ2-1	TRBV19	CASSGTVNFNEQFF	TGTGCCAGTAGCGGGACTGTTAACTTCAATGAGCAGTTCTTC
-	-	TRBJ2-7	TRBV28	CASSFPPRGYEQYF	TGTGCCAGCAGTTTCCCTCCAAGGGGGTACGAGCAGTACTTC
TRBD1	-	TRBJ2-3	TRBV9	CASRGGYTDTQYF	TGTGCCAGCAGAGGGGGCTACACAGATACGCAGTATTTT
TRBD1	few	TRBJ2-5	TRBV5-1	CASSPLVGQGAETQYF	TGCGCCAGCAGCCCCCTCGTGGGACAGGGGGCGGAGACCCAGTACTTC
-	few	TRBJ2-7	TRBV19	CASSMGRSSYEQYF	TGTGCCAGTAGTATGGGGCGGAGCTCCTACGAGCAGTACTTC
TRBD2	-	TRBJ2-2	TRBV7-2	CASSPGGPGTGELFF	TGTGCCAGCAGCCCGGGGGGGCCGGGCACCGGGGAGCTGTTTTTT
-	-	TRBJ1-5	TRBV18	CASSPGSAHSNQPQHF	TGTGCCAGCTCACCAGGTAGCGCCCATAGCAATCAGCCCCAGCATTTT
-	-	TRBJ1-2	TRBV27	CASSVFGVGAVGYGYTF	TGTGCCAGCAGTGTTTTTGGCGTGGGGGCAGTGGGGTATGGCTACACCTTC
TRBD1	once	TRBJ1-1	TRBV6-2/TRBV6-3	CASSYGTGTGVETEAFF	TGTGCCAGCAGTTATGGGACCGGGACAGGGGTCGAGACTGAAGCTTTCTTT